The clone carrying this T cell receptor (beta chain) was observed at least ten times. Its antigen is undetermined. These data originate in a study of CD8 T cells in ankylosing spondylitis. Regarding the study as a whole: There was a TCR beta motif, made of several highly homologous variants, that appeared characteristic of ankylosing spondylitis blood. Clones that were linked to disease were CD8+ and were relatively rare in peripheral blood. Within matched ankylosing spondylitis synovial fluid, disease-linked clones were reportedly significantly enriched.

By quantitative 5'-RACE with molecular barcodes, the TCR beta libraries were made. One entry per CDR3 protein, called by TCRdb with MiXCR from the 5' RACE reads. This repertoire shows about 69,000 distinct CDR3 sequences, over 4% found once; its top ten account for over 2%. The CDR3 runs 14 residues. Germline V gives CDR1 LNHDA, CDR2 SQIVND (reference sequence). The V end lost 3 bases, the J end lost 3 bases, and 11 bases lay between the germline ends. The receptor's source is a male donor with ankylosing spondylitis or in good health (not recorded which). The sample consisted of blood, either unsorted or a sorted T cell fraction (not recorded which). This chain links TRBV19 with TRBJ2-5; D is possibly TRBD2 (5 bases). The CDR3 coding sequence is TGTGCCAGTAGTATTCTCGGACTTAAAGAGACCCAGTACTTC. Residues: CASSILGLKETQYF.